This T cell receptor (beta chain) derives from a study of blood T cell repertoires in COVID-19. The overall study: Samples came from the United States, Italy and Spain, spanning acute and convalescent COVID-19. Nucleic acid was either cDNA or gDNA, and it came from T cells, B-cell-depleted T cells, or PBMCs.

Per germline, CDR1 SGHVS and CDR2 FQNEAQ. Trimming left V 5 bases short and J 9 bases short, with 14 bases between. The CDR3 length is 13 residues. Per the original data handling: Scientists estimated how many nucleated cells there were by amplifying reference gene primers. Some clones are missing from TCRdb's copy, which holds only in-frame ones; the method was immunoSEQ multiplex PCR. V and J calls and clone size are as listed in that table; D and trimming were resolved from the DNA. The repertoire consists of tens of thousands of clones, with about nine tenths occurring once and the leading ten covering around 8%.

The material sequenced was peripheral blood. The chain recombines TRBV7-8 with TRBJ2-1; maybe TRBD1 (6 bases). This receptor was obtained from a man in his sixties with active COVID-19. The CDR3 DNA is TGTGCCAGCAGCCCCCGGACAGCTCCTGAGCAGTTCTTC. This sequence encodes CASSPRTAPEQFF.